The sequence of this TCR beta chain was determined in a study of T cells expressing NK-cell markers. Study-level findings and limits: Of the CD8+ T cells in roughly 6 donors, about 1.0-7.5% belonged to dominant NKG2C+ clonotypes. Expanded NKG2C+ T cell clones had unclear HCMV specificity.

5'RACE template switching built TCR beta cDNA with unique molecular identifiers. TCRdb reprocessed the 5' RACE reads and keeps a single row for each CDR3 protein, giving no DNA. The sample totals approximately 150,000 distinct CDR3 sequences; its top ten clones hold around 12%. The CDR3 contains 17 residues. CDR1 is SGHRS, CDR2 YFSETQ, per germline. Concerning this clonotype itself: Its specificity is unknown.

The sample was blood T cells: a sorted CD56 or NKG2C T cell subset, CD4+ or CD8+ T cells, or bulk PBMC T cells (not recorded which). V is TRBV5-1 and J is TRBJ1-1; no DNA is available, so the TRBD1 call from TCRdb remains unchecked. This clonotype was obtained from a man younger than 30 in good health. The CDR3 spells CASSLAGGGAFRTEAFF.